This TCR beta chain was observed in a study of cytomegalovirus exposure and HLA in healthy donors. General study points: Among the most significant clusters, several appeared linked to common viral pathogens in a later analysis. In a later analysis, productive TCRs from donors in an Asian-associated ancestry cluster reportedly carried fewer N-insertions than the cohort mean.

Remarks on this clone: The antigen remains undetermined.

Primers for the PCR totalled 60 Vbeta and 13 Jbeta. Per the authors' pipeline: Later reanalysis found approximately 76 million unique TCR beta chains, around 10 million of them shared. Only in-frame clones appear in the TCRdb table, and some are missing; sequencing was by immunoSEQ multiplex PCR. V and J calls and clone size come straight from that table; D and trimming were deduced from the DNA. The repertoire consists of about 300,000 clones, with approximately 90% occurring once and the leading ten covering around 4%. These donors, healthy bone marrow donors, were studied. Losses at the gene ends were 10 bases for V and 7 bases for J; bases not matched to a gene: 10. Per germline, CDR1 LNHDA and CDR2 SQIVND (reference sequence). This CDR3 has 14 amino acids.

The chain has TRBV19 and TRBJ1-4, with TRBD1 matching 9 bases. Sequencing was done on a sample of PBMCs. The TCR originated in a man in his forties or fifties in good health and CMV-seropositive. CDR3 sequence reads: CATTLTGGGEKLFF. CDR3 nucleotides: TGTGCCACCACGCTGACAGGGGGTGGTGAAAAACTGTTTTTT.